The 25 T cell receptor beta chains reported below all come from one sample, sequenced in a study of Graves' ophthalmopathy and Graves' hyperthyroidism. Transcripts of RNA were the source for amplifying TCR beta CDR3 regions. An opening RT-PCR round employed HTBI primers and preceded a second-round multiplex PCR. TCRdb reanalysed the multiplex PCR reads using MiXCR and keeps one entry per CDR3 protein. The sample carries about 390,000 distinct CDR3 sequences, just over 15% recorded once. The material sequenced was peripheral blood. Receptor source: a woman between 18 and 30 years old with stable Graves' hyperthyroidism.

The CDR3 is CASSPFPQGGITF. CDR3 nucleotides: TGTGCCAGCAGCCCCTTCCCCCAGGGGGGCATCACCTTC. The chain couples TRBV6-1 to TRBJ1-2; 7 nucleotides match TRBD1. The V segment lost 6 bases and the J segment 13 bases; nucleotides outside the gene matches: 14. The CDR3 covers 13 residues. Per germline, CDR1 MNHNS and CDR2 SASEGT.

In its sample, this clonotype was seen many times. This chain links TRBV12-3 or TRBV12-4 with TRBJ1-1; D remains ambiguous. The CDR3 spans 12 residues. V dropped 1 base and J dropped 7 bases, with 7 bases sitting between them. CDR3 region: CASSLGSVEAFF. The CDR3 region has the DNA TGTGCCAGCAGTTTAGGTTCAGTTGAAGCTTTCTTT.

The table lists this clonotype with many counts. The V call is TRBV7-2, the J call TRBJ2-5; possibly TRBD1 or TRBD2 for D (5 bases each). V lost 1 base and J lost 6, with 12 bases in between. CDR1 is SGHTA, CDR2 FQGNSA, per germline. CDR3 length: 14 residues. CDR3 residues: CTSSLGGKQKTQYF. CDR3 coding DNA: TGTACCAGCAGCTTAGGGGGGAAGCAAAAGACCCAGTACTTC.

This clonotype was observed many times. The rearrangement uses TRBV27 and TRBJ1-1, with a tentative D call TRBD1 (5 bases). This CDR3 has 15 amino acids. CDR1 is MNHEY, CDR2 SMNVEV, per germline (reference sequence). The V end lost 4 bases, the J end lost 2 bases, and 14 bases lay between the germline ends. Here the CDR3 DNA reads TGTGCCAGCAGTTCCCCCCTGAGGGGAAACACTGAAGCTTTCTTT. Encoded protein: CASSSPLRGNTEAFF.

The table lists this clonotype with many counts. The genes are TRBV11-1 and TRBJ1-2; D might be TRBD1 (6 bases). The germline CDR1 and CDR2 sequences are SGHAT and FQDESV (reference sequence). This CDR3 spans 16 amino acids. V gave up 4 bases and J gave up 4 bases, with 19 bases separating them. DNA for the CDR3: TGTGCCAGCAGCTCAGGCGGCGGGGGGCGGGTCTATGGCTACACCTTC. Translation gives CASSSGGGGRVYGYTF.

This clonotype was seen many times. The V call is TRBV7-9, the J call TRBJ1-2, with 10 bases aligning to TRBD1. Germline trimming cut 5 bases from V and 0 bases from J; bases unmatched to any gene: 3. The length of the CDR3 is 15 residues. Per germline, CDR1 SEHNR and CDR2 FQNEAQ (reference sequence). The CDR3 here is CASSTGQGTNYGYTF. The CDR3, as DNA: TGTGCCAGCAGCACGGGACAGGGGACTAACTATGGCTACACCTTC.

The chain links TRBV2 to TRBJ2-2; 10 bases match TRBD2. Trimming took 0 bases from V and 2 from J; bases not matched to a gene: 6. Germline V gives CDR1 SNHLY, CDR2 FYNNEI. The CDR3 loop spans 18 amino acids. As DNA, the CDR3 is TGTGCCAGCAGTGAAGCGGGGGCTAGCGGGGGTAACACCGGGGAGCTGTTTTTT. It encodes CASSEAGASGGNTGELFF. Filled out from reference TRBV2 and TRBJ2-2, the complete variable domain reads EPEVTQTPSHQVTQMGQEVILRCVPISNHLYFYWYRQILGQKVEFLVSFYNNEISEKSEIFDDQFSVERPDGSNFTLKIRSTKLEDSAMYFCASSEAGASGGNTGELFFGEGSRLTVL.

This clonotype was observed at least ten times. This chain connects TRBV10-3 to TRBJ1-1; a weak D match, TRBD1 (6 bases). This CDR3 spans 17 amino acids. Looked up from germline, CDR1 is ENHRY and CDR2 is SYGVKD. V shed 10 bases and J shed 1 base, with 25 bases lying between them. CDR3 in DNA: TGTGCCACCTTCCCCGACAGGCTTCCTCATGGGAACACTGAAGCTTTCTTT. Amino acid sequence: CATFPDRLPHGNTEAFF.

This clonotype was counted a few times. The CDR3 spells CASSSPSGHLYEQYF. CDR3 sequence (DNA): TGTGCCAGCAGCTCCCCCTCGGGACACCTCTACGAGCAGTACTTC. This chain links TRBV7-9 with TRBJ2-7; D may be TRBD1 (6 bases). V shed 4 bases and J shed 3 bases, with 16 bases lying between them. The CDR3 length is 15 residues. CDR1 SEHNR and CDR2 FQNEAQ come from the germline V gene (reference sequence).

This clonotype has ten or more counts. J is TRBJ2-7 and V is TRBV12-3 or TRBV12-4; 8 bases are shared with TRBD1. CDR3 length: 14 residues. After removal of 10 bases from V and 6 bases from J, the junction contained 14 bases not matched to a gene. The CDR3 nucleotides are TGTGCCAACCGTGCCGGACAGGGCAACGGCGAGCAGTACTTC. Translating gives CANRAGQGNGEQYF.

Only one count was recorded for this clonotype. The rearrangement links TRBV5-1 to TRBJ1-6, with 9 bases that match TRBD1. The CDR3 has 14 residues. V was clipped by 6 bases and J by 9 bases; unmatched bases: 7. Per the germline V gene, CDR1 is SGHRS and CDR2 is YFSETQ. CDR3 sequence (DNA): TGCGCCAGCACCACGGGACAGGGACCTTCACCCCTCCACTTT. Its protein is CASTTGQGPSPLHF.

This clonotype occurred many times. The chain combines TRBV12-3 or TRBV12-4 with TRBJ1-5; 7 bases match TRBD1. The CDR3 has 16 amino acids. J lost 2 bases, V lost 9 bases, and 13 bases had no gene match. CDR3 loop: CARGTTGTEGNQPQHF. The CDR3 region has the DNA TGTGCCAGGGGAACTACGGGGACAGAGGGCAATCAGCCCCAGCATTTT.

This clonotype was observed many times. This chain uses TRBV6-1 with TRBJ1-1, with no clear D. This CDR3 contains 14 residues. Trimming removed 3 bases from V and 0 bases from J, with 8 bases in between. CDR1 and CDR2 from the germline V gene are MNHNS and SASEGT. CDR3 nucleotides: TGTGCCAGCAGTGACTTAGGGCTGAACACTGAAGCTTTCTTT. Translation gives CASSDLGLNTEAFF.

A note on this clonotype: Here the CDR3 omits its conserved ending phenylalanine or tryptophan, so a read error is the likely source. The limits of the CDR3 on the DNA are not certain, so only TCRdb's listed CDR3 is given. V gene TRBV12-3 or TRBV12-4 combines with J gene TRBJ1-1. Ends included, the CDR3 has 13 residues. The CDR3 sequence is CASSLANWDGPFV.

This clonotype appeared many times. The chain links TRBV6-5 to TRBJ1-1, with a weak D call TRBD1 (6 bases). Germline loops: CDR1 MNHEY, CDR2 SVGAGI. Trimming stripped 6 bases from V and 2 bases from J, with 16 bases between. The CDR3 spans 15 residues. CDR3 loop: CASRPSRGGNTEAFF. The CDR3 nucleotides are TGTGCCAGCAGACCCTCGAGGGGGGGAAACACTGAAGCTTTCTTT.

The chain is built from TRBV3-1 and TRBJ2-5; TRBD1 aligns across 10 bases. Germline trimming cut 2 bases from V and 4 bases from J; bases unmatched to any gene: 13. The CDR3 runs 18 residues. CDR1 and CDR2 from the germline V gene are LGHDT and YNNKEL (reference sequence). CDR3 sequence: CASSQSTGGPRGAETQYF. The CDR3 nucleotides read TGTGCCAGCAGCCAATCGACAGGGGGCCCGAGGGGGGCAGAGACCCAGTACTTC.

Notes on this clonotype: With a much larger clone just one base away, this may be a read error. This chain uses TRBV12-3 or TRBV12-4 with TRBJ2-2, with a tentative D call TRBD2 (5 bases). This CDR3 has 16 residues. CDR3 amino acids: CASSQTGKARSRELLF. In nucleotides, the CDR3 is TGTGCCAGCAGCCAAACGGGGAAGGCCCGATCGAGGGAGCTGTTGTTT.

This clonotype was seen ten or more times. This rearrangement joins TRBV2 to TRBJ1-2; 9 bases align to TRBD1. Trimming removed 6 bases from V and 7 bases from J; junction bases left unmatched: 3. This CDR3 region has 12 residues. Germline loops: CDR1 SNHLY, CDR2 FYNNEI. CDR3 sequence reads: CASRTGGFGYTF. In DNA form, the CDR3 reads TGTGCCAGCAGGACAGGGGGGTTTGGCTACACCTTC.

This clonotype was counted ten times or more. The CDR3, as DNA: TGTGCCAGCAGTGAAGGCAGCCTACCTACTGAAGCTTTCTTT. Translating it yields CASSEGSLPTEAFF. This rearrangement joins TRBV6-1 to TRBJ1-1; D ambiguous. This CDR3 spans 14 amino acids. CDR1 MNHNS and CDR2 SASEGT come from the germline V gene. V lost 1 base and J lost 5, with 11 bases in between.

This clonotype appeared a few times. This chain joins TRBV20-1 and TRBJ2-2, with 8 bases fitting TRBD2. The CDR3 is 15 amino acids. V lost 1 base to trimming and J lost 3 bases; unmatched junction nucleotides: 4. The germline V gene has CDR1 DFQATT and CDR2 SNEGSKA (reference sequence). The CDR3 protein is CSARGRGADTGELFF. DNA of the CDR3: TGCAGTGCTAGAGGGCGGGGGGCTGACACCGGGGAGCTGTTTTTT.

This clonotype has just one count. V usage is TRBV12-3 or TRBV12-4 and J usage is TRBJ1-5; 7 bases are shared with TRBD1. This CDR3 has 15 residues. The V segment lost 6 bases and the J segment 2 bases; nucleotides outside the gene matches: 7. The CDR3 region has the DNA TGTGCCAGCAGACCTACAGGGGAGGGCAATCAGCCCCAGCATTTT. Residues: CASRPTGEGNQPQHF.

Notes on this clonotype: One end of the junction fails to match germline, which may point to a read error. The rearrangement uses TRBV28 and TRBJ2-4; possible D gene TRBD2, 8 bases. Germline lookup yields CDR1 MDHEN and CDR2 SYDVKM. The CDR3 runs 15 residues. CDR3 protein: CASSRQGSGGNIKYF. As DNA, the CDR3 is TGTGCCAGCAGCCGACAGGGCAGCGGGGGAAACATTAAGTACTTC.

This chain links TRBV18 with TRBJ2-7, with TRBD1 matching over 10 bases. This CDR3 comprises 14 residues. Germline V CDR1 and CDR2: KGHSH, LQKENI. V shed 3 bases, J shed 5 bases, and the junction held 4 bases outside the gene matches. CDR3 nucleotides: TGTGCCAGCTCACCCCGCGGGACAGGGGACGAGCAGTACTTC. Amino acid sequence: CASSPRGTGDEQYF.

The CDR3 reads CASSSHPGQGHTGELFF. The CDR3 bases are TGCGCCAGCAGCTCACACCCGGGACAGGGTCACACCGGGGAGCTGTTTTTT. The chain uses TRBV5-1 and TRBJ2-2; 9 bases fit TRBD1. The germline V gene encodes CDR1 SGHRS and CDR2 YFSETQ. The V gene end was trimmed by 3 bases and the J gene end by 3 bases; junction bases not matched to a gene: 9. CDR3 length: 17 residues.

The chain employs TRBV6-5 and TRBJ2-6, with TRBD1 as a possible D gene (5 bases). The CDR3 is 16 residues long. Germline V lookup: CDR1 MNHEY, CDR2 SVGAGI. DNA of the CDR3: TGTGTCTGCAGTTACACGACAGTCTCTGGGGCCAACGTCCTGACTTTC. Residues: CVCSYTTVSGANVLTF.